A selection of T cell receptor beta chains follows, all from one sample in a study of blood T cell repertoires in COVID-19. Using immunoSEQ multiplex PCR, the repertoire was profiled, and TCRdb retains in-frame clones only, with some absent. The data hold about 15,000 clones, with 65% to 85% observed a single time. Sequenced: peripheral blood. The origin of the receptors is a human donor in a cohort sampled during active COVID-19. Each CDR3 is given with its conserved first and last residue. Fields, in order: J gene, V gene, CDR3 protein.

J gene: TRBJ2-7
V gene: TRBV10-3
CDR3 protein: CAISLGGAQDEQYF

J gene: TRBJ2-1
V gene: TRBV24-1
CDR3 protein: CATSDYNAAGNEQFF

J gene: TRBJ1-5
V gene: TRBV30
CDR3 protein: CAFNPGQQNSNQPQHF

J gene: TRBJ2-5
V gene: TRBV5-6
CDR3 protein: CASSLPGLGGKTQYF

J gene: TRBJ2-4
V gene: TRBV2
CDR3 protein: CASSEKGAGKNIQYF

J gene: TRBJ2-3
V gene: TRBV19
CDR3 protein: CASSEQGTGTQYF

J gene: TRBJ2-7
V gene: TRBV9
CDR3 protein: CASSGPTSGSLEQYF

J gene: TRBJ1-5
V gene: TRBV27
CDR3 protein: CASSASHSNQPQHF

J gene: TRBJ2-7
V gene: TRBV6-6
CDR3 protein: CASSYRYEQYF

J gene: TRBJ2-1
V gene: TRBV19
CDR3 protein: CASSLGPLEHNEQFF

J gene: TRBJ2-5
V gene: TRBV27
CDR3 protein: CASSLDRIETQYF

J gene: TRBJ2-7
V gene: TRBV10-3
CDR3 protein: CAISESVFVSYEQYF

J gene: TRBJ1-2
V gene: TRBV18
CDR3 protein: CASSLRSPGQGNYGYTF

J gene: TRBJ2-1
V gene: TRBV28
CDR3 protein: CASSPEAGSFRGQQFF

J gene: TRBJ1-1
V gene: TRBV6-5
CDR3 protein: CASRRQGRGTEAFF

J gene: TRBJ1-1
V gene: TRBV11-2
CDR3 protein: CASSLSYGGELGTEAFF

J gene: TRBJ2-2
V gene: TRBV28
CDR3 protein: CASNGRATGELFF

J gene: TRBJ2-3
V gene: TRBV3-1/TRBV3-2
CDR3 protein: CASSPLLAGGQTDTQYF

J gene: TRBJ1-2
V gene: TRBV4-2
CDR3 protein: CASSQDMVGTRSGYTF

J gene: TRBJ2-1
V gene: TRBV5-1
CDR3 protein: CASSTSGGAHEQFF

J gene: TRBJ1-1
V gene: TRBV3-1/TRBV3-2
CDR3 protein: CASSPSLGNTEAFF

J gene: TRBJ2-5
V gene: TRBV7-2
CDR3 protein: CASSLGGVAETQYF

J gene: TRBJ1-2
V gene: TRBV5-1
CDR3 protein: CASSQGTGTPYGYTF

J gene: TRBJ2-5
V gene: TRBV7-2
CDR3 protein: CASSSGETQYF

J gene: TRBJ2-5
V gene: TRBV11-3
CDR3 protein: CASTFSGRETQYF

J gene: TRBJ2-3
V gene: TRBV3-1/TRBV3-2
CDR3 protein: CASSHRSADTQYF

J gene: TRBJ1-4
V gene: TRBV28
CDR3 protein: CASSPQTGWGEKLFF

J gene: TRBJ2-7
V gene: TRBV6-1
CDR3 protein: CASSELAGGLDEQYF

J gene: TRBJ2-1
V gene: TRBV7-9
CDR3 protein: CASSLGGSYNEQFF

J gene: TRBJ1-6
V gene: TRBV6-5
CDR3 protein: CASGERGGRYF

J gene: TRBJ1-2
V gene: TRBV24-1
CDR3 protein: CATSGTTGGSYGYTF

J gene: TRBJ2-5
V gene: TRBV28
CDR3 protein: CASSFGWETQYF

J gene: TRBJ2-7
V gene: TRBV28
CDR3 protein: CASSLLPGQGATYEQYF

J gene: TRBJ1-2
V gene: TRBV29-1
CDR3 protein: CSADEDSGYTF

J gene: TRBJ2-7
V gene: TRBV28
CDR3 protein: CASSRPLTGLEGEQYF

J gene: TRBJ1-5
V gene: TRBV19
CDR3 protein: CASVDSSFFSNQPQHF

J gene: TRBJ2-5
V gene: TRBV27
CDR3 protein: CASGWSDRVQTQYF

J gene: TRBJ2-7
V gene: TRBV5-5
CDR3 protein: CASSFDWPYEQYF

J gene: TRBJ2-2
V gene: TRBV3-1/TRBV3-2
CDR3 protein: CASNLGGVGELFF

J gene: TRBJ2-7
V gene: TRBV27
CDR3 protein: CASSRNRDSPRGGFYEQYF

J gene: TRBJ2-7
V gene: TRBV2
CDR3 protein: CASSRGTYEQYF

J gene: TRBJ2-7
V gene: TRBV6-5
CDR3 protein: CASRRTGVHYEQYF

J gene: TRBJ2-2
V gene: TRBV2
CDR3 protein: CASSREQAGELFF

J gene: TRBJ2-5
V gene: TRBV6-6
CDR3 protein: CASSYSPGETQYF